The 22 T cell receptor beta chains given below trace back to one sample, sequenced in a study of PD-1 and CTLA-4 blockade in melanoma. Here immunoSEQ multiplex PCR was the method, and the copy in TCRdb shows in-frame clones only, minus some. The table lists about 30,000 clones, 88% of them singletons. This material consisted of CD8+ T cells from peripheral blood, taken from a patient given anti-PD-1 treatment. Every receptor here comes from a human donor with melanoma.

The chain couples TRBV2 to TRBJ2-2; D assignment may be TRBD1 or TRBD2 (5 bases each). This CDR3 region has 14 residues. V lost 7 bases to trimming and J lost 0 bases, with 9 bases between them. CDR1 and CDR2 (germline): SNHLY, FYNNEI. Written as DNA, the CDR3 is TGTGCCAGCACTGGGACCCCGAACACCGGGGAGCTGTTTTTT. It yields the protein CASTGTPNTGELFF.

The chain has TRBV19 and TRBJ1-1; D is uncertain. The CDR3 covers 15 residues. Per germline, CDR1 LNHDA and CDR2 SQIVND (reference sequence). V was trimmed by 3 bases and J by 3 bases, leaving 14 bases between them. CDR3 nucleotides: TGTGCCAGTAGTATTCGGTGGCGGATGGACACTGAAGCTTTCTTT. The encoded protein is CASSIRWRMDTEAFF. Full variable domain (outside the CDR3, taken from reference TRBV19 and TRBJ1-1): DGGITQSPKYLFRKEGQNVTLSCEQNLNHDAMYWYRQDPGQGLRLIYYSQIVNDFQKGDIAEGYSVSREKKESFPLTVTSAQKNPTAFYLCASSIRWRMDTEAFFGQGTRLTVV.

The chain recombines TRBV21-1 with TRBJ1-5. TRBV21-1 is classified as a pseudogene. This CDR3 is 12 amino acids long. The CDR3 DNA reads as TGTGCCAGCAGCAAACGTAATCAGCCCCAGCATTTT. Translation: CASSKRNQPQHF.

V usage is TRBV4-1 and J usage is TRBJ1-1; 7 bases are shared with TRBD1. The trim removed 3 bases at V and 1 base at J, leaving 5 bases unmatched. The germline CDR1 and CDR2 sequences are MGHRA and YSYEKL. The CDR3 consists of 15 residues. CDR3 loop: CASSQSGQSNTEAFF. Here the CDR3 DNA reads TGCGCCAGCAGCCAGTCGGGACAGTCGAACACTGAAGCTTTCTTT.

This chain links TRBV28 with TRBJ2-3; 12 bases fit TRBD2. V was pared by 4 bases and J by 2 bases, with 1 base of the junction left unmatched. Germline values: CDR1 MDHEN, CDR2 SYDVKM. This CDR3 spans 15 amino acids. CDR3 loop: CASSSSGGDTDTQYF. CDR3 in DNA: TGTGCCAGCAGTTCTAGCGGGGGGGACACAGATACGCAGTATTTT.

V is TRBV5-8 and J is TRBJ2-7, with D possibly TRBD2 on 7 matching bases. V lost 3 bases and J lost 3, with 13 bases in between. CDR1 is SGHTS, CDR2 YDEGEE, per germline. The CDR3 extends over 14 amino acids. The CDR3 sequence is CASSWGGSYYEQYF. CDR3 in DNA: TGTGCCAGCAGCTGGGGGGGCAGCTACTACGAGCAGTACTTC.

Judged by abundance, this clone is medium-sized. The CDR3 bases are TGCAGCGTTGAGGACAGGGGGTACGAGCAGTACTTC. Its translation is CSVEDRGYEQYF. The J gene is TRBJ2-7, the V gene TRBV29-1; 10 bases are a match to TRBD1. In germline, CDR1 is SQVTM, CDR2 ANQGSEA. The CDR3 runs 12 residues. J gave up 4 bases and V 3 bases, and 0 bases lay outside the gene matches.

The chain employs TRBV6-2 or TRBV6-3 and TRBJ2-7, with D maybe TRBD1 (6 bases). Per the germline V gene, CDR1 is MNHEY and CDR2 is SVGEGT. The CDR3 is 14 residues long. Between the trimmed V and J ends, which lost 6 bases and 2 bases, there was a span of 14 bases. Here the CDR3 DNA reads TGTGCCAGCAGCATGACAGGAGCCGCCTACGAGCAGTACTTC. Amino acid sequence: CASSMTGAAYEQYF.

The V gene is TRBV28, the J gene TRBJ1-2, with 11 bases identical to TRBD1. CDR3 length: 15 residues. V shed 5 bases and J 6 bases; nucleotides not matched to a gene: 8. Germline CDR1 is MDHEN and CDR2 is SYDVKM. The CDR3 spells CASSPPRTGGDGYTF. CDR3 in DNA: TGTGCCAGCAGTCCACCCAGGACAGGGGGCGATGGCTACACCTTC.

This sequence joins TRBV19 and TRBJ1-1; TRBD1 might be the D (6 bases). The CDR3 is made up of 15 amino acids. The germline CDR1 and CDR2 sequences are LNHDA and SQIVND (reference sequence). V lost 5 bases to trimming and J lost 3 bases, with 16 bases between them. The CDR3 DNA sequence: TGTGCCAGTAGTGGACAACAGGGAGGGTACACTGAAGCTTTCTTT. Translating gives CASSGQQGGYTEAFF.

The chain joins TRBV19 to TRBJ1-4; 7 bases align to TRBD1. V lost 6 bases to trimming and J lost 8 bases; unmatched junction nucleotides: 9. The CDR3 spans 14 residues. Germline V gene lookup returns CDR1 LNHDA and CDR2 SQIVND (reference sequence). CDR3 nucleotides: TGTGCCAGTAGGAGCGAGGGGGCTTACGAAAAACTGTTTTTT. Amino acids: CASRSEGAYEKLFF.

The CDR3 loop is CASSLPRGQQFF. The CDR3 DNA reads as TGTGCCAGCAGCCTTCCGAGGGGCCAGCAGTTCTTC. The chain uses TRBV13 and TRBJ2-1; D may be TRBD1 or TRBD2 (5 bases each). Germline CDR1 reads PRHDT; CDR2 reads FYEKMQ (reference sequence). Trimming cost V 5 bases and J 11 bases, with 13 bases left between them. The CDR3 spans 12 residues.

J is TRBJ2-1 and V is TRBV21-1; the DNA was not compared with TRBD1, the D call given in the table. TRBV21-1 is termed a pseudogene. The CDR3 length is 15 residues. The CDR3: CASSKGQGPRNEQFF. DNA of the CDR3: TGTGCCAGCAGCAAAGGACAGGGCCCTCGCAATGAGCAGTTCTTC.

This rearrangement joins TRBV12-1 to TRBJ2-2; the D call TRBD1 from the table was never checked on the DNA. TRBV12-1 is assigned pseudogene status. There are 13 residues in the CDR3. CDR3 nucleotides: TGTGCCAGCAGCTTTCTACAGTTAAGGGAGCTGTTTTTT. Translating it yields CASSFLQLRELFF.

The chain combines TRBV7-2 with TRBJ2-5; D may match TRBD1 or TRBD2 (5 bases each). This CDR3 has 15 residues. Trimming removed 5 bases from V and 3 bases from J, with 16 bases in between. Germline values: CDR1 SGHTA, CDR2 FQGNSA. CDR3 bases: TGTGCCAGCAGCCCTTTTGGGGGATCCAAAGAGACCCAGTACTTC. This gives the protein CASSPFGGSKETQYF.

This rearrangement joins TRBV12-3 or TRBV12-4 to TRBJ1-2; 7 bases line up with TRBD1. V was clipped by 5 bases and J by 4 bases; unmatched bases: 4. This CDR3 contains 13 residues. In DNA form, the CDR3 reads TGTGCCAGCAGTCTACAGGGGAGCTATGGCTACACCTTC. Its translation is CASSLQGSYGYTF.

V and J are TRBV7-2 and TRBJ2-1; 8 bases line up with TRBD2. This CDR3 is 14 amino acids long. Germline V lookup: CDR1 SGHTA, CDR2 FQGNSA. Unmatched junction bases numbered 4, after V lost 5 bases and J lost 4 bases. The CDR3 nucleotides are TGTGCCAGCAGCCCCGCGGGGGGTTACAATGAGCAGTTCTTC. Its protein is CASSPAGGYNEQFF.

The V and J genes are TRBV4-1 and TRBJ1-1; no reliable D call. Trimming cost V 1 base and J 11 bases, with 11 bases left between them. The CDR3 has 12 residues. Germline V CDR1 and CDR2: MGHRA, YSYEKL. The CDR3 DNA reads as TGCGCCAGCAGCCAAGGAGCGTCGACGGCTTTCTTT. This encodes CASSQGASTAFF.

The gene calls are TRBV27 and TRBJ1-2, with a tentative D call TRBD1 (6 bases). Trimming pared 1 base from V and 7 bases from J, leaving 16 bases between. The CDR3 runs 15 residues. CDR1 and CDR2 (germline): MNHEY, SMNVEV (reference sequence). The CDR3, as DNA: TGTGCCAGCAGTTTATACACAGGGCACTGGAGTGGCTACACCTTC. Protein product: CASSLYTGHWSGYTF.

The chain is built from TRBV4-1 and TRBJ2-1; D may correspond to TRBD1 or TRBD2 (7 bases each). The CDR3 is made up of 16 amino acids. Between the trimmed V and J ends, which lost 0 bases and 2 bases, there was a span of 11 bases. CDR1 is MGHRA and CDR2 is YSYEKL in the germline V gene. CDR3 protein: CASSQETGRAYNEQFF. In DNA form, the CDR3 reads TGCGCCAGCAGCCAAGAGACAGGGAGGGCCTACAATGAGCAGTTCTTC.

This chain uses TRBV4-2 with TRBJ2-5; D gene ambiguous. The V end was cut by 4 bases, the J end by 5 bases, with 17 bases between. From germline, CDR1 is LGHNA and CDR2 YNFKEQ. The CDR3 extends over 15 amino acids. The CDR3 sequence: CASSPEHILPETQYF. The CDR3 DNA follows: TGTGCCAGCAGCCCCGAACATATCCTCCCTGAGACCCAGTACTTC.

V and J are TRBV25-1 and TRBJ2-3, with a possible D match to TRBD1 (6 bases). Trimming left V 3 bases short and J 0 bases short, with 13 bases between. The CDR3 length is 16 residues. The V gene's germline CDR1 is MGHDK and CDR2 SYGVNS. CDR3 sequence: CASSDLQGISTDTQYF. CDR3 sequence (DNA): TGTGCCAGCAGTGACCTTCAGGGGATCAGCACAGATACGCAGTATTTT.